This TCR beta chain stems from a study of T cells in Graves' hyperthyroidism and ophthalmopathy. Study-wide results and limits: Ophthalmopathy was told apart from stable hyperthyroidism by a 13 V-J model. The majority of expanded thyroid clonotypes above 0.001 also appeared in blood.

Graves' hyperthyroidism was deemed stable absent ophthalmopathy progression within 18 months. Per germline, CDR1 DFQATT and CDR2 SNEGSKA (reference sequence). V shed 7 bases, J shed 8 bases, and the junction held 14 bases outside the gene matches. The CDR3 covers 14 residues. RNA transcripts yielded amplified TCR beta CDR3 regions. The HTBI primer set was used in a first-round RT-PCR of the TCR CDR3. TCRdb called the multiplex PCR reads again in MiXCR, with one record for every CDR3 protein. The table has 300,000 or so distinct CDR3 sequences, around 17% seen once. In this sample, this clonotype turned up a few times. Its specificity is not known.

The sequence came from a man aged 30 to 39 with Graves' hyperthyroidism. Sequenced material: blood. The chain uses TRBV20-1 and TRBJ1-2; 9 bases are shared with TRBD1. Written as DNA, the CDR3 is TGCAGTGTAAAGCAGAGCGGGACAGGGCAGGGCTACACCTTC. This gives the protein CSVKQSGTGQGYTF.